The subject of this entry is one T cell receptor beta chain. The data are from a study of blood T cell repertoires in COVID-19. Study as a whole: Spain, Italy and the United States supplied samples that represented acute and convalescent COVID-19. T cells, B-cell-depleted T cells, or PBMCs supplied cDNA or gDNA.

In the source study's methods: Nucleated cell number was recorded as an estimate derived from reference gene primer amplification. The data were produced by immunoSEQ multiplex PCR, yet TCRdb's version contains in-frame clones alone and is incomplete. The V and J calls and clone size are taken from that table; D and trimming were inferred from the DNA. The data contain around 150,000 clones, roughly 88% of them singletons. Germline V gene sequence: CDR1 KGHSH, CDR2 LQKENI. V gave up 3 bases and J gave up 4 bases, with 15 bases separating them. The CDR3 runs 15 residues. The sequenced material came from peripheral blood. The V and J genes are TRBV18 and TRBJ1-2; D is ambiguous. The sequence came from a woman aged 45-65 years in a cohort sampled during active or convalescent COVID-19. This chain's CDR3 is CASSPSLVRIYGYTF. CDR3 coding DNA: TGTGCCAGCTCACCGTCATTGGTCAGGATCTATGGCTACACCTTC.